This T cell receptor beta chain was sequenced for a study of blood T cell repertoires in COVID-19. Germline loops: CDR1 SGDLS, CDR2 YYNGEE. The CDR3 contains 14 residues. The V end lost 0 bases, the J end lost 2 bases, and 9 bases lay between the germline ends. Authors' analysis steps: Quantification of nucleated cells was approximated via reference gene primer amplification. The method was immunoSEQ multiplex PCR; TCRdb's version includes in-frame clones alone and lacks a portion of them. V and J calls and clone size are as listed in that table; D and trimming were resolved from the DNA. This sample has some 62,000 clones, with more than 60% found just once.

The receptor's source is a man aged 55 to 70 with acute or convalescent COVID-19. The sample consisted of peripheral blood. This sequence joins TRBV9 and TRBJ2-7; D remains ambiguous. CDR3: CASSVAAEPYEQYF. The CDR3 nucleotides read TGTGCCAGCAGCGTAGCTGCGGAACCCTACGAGCAGTACTTC.